Below, 19 T cell receptor beta chains from the same sample are listed, as sequenced in a study of blood T cell repertoires in COVID-19. Measured with immunoSEQ multiplex PCR; TCRdb has only the in-frame clones, and not every one. The table shows 350,000 to 500,000 clones, with roughly 90% occurring only once. The source material was peripheral blood. These receptor sequences come from a man in his late teens or twenties with COVID-19, enrolled during active disease.

This chain uses TRBV3-1 (or the pseudogene TRBV3-2) with TRBJ2-7, with a weak D call TRBD2 (5 bases). V was shortened by 3 bases and J by 0 bases, with 6 bases between the two germline ends. CDR1 and CDR2 from the germline V gene are LGHDT and YNNKEL (reference sequence). The CDR3 is 13 amino acids. The CDR3 sequence: CASSHRDSYEQYF. For the CDR3, the DNA is TGTGCCAGCAGCCACCGGGACTCCTACGAGCAGTACTTC.

CDR3 protein: CASSLGGTGGSPLHF. In nucleotides, the CDR3 is TGTGCCAGCAGCTTGGGGGGGACAGGGGGCTCACCCCTCCACTTT. The rearrangement links TRBV5-6 to TRBJ1-6; 12 bases align to TRBD1. Germline V CDR1 and CDR2: SGHDT, YYEEEE. V trimming: 0 bases; J trimming: 10 bases; junction bases outside the gene matches: 2. CDR3 length equals 15 residues. Combining the CDR3 with reference TRBV5-6 and TRBJ1-6 gives the whole variable domain DAGVTQSPTHLIKTRGQQVTLRCSPKSGHDTVSWYQQALGQGPQFIFQYYEEEERQRGNFPDRFSGHQFPNYSSELNVNALLLGDSALYLCASSLGGTGGSPLHFGNGTRLTVT.

This chain joins TRBV19 and TRBJ2-1, with D tentatively TRBD2 (6 bases). Trimming removed 5 bases from V and 3 bases from J, with 17 bases in between. The V gene's germline CDR1 is LNHDA and CDR2 SQIVND (reference sequence). CDR3 size: 16 residues. The CDR3 reads CASSVTGLKYYNEQFF. The CDR3 DNA reads as TGTGCCAGTAGTGTAACGGGACTCAAATACTACAATGAGCAGTTCTTC. Full variable domain (rest looked up from reference TRBV19 and TRBJ2-1): DGGITQSPKYLFRKEGQNVTLSCEQNLNHDAMYWYRQDPGQGLRLIYYSQIVNDFQKGDIAEGYSVSREKKESFPLTVTSAQKNPTAFYLCASSVTGLKYYNEQFFGPGTRLTVL.

The rearrangement uses TRBV29-1 and TRBJ2-7, with D possibly matching TRBD1 (8 bases). Germline CDR1 is SQVTM and CDR2 is ANQGSEA. The V and J ends lost 7 bases and 6 bases respectively, with 16 bases between them. This CDR3 is built from 12 residues. The CDR3: CSAQTGEGEQYF. The CDR3 DNA follows: TGCAGCGCGCAGACAGGGGAGGGCGAGCAGTACTTC.

As concerns this clone: The same CDR3 arises from other DNA sequences in this sample as well. The V call is TRBV2, the J call TRBJ1-4; D not resolved. Germline V lookup: CDR1 SNHLY, CDR2 FYNNEI. The CDR3 contains 11 residues. The V end lost 3 bases, the J end lost 8 bases, and 4 bases lay between the germline ends. The CDR3 reads CASSDQEKLFF. Written as DNA, the CDR3 is TGTGCCAGCAGTGATCAAGAAAAACTGTTTTTT.

The V and J genes are TRBV6-5 and TRBJ1-3; 7 bases line up with TRBD1. Per germline, CDR1 MNHEY and CDR2 SVGAGI. Losses at the gene ends were 6 bases for V and 4 bases for J; bases not matched to a gene: 9. This CDR3 is built from 15 residues. CDR3 sequence: CASRISPGQGNTIYF. CDR3 DNA sequence: TGTGCCAGCAGGATTTCTCCGGGACAGGGAAACACCATATATTTT.

The chain links TRBV30 to TRBJ1-5, with 11 bases that match TRBD1. The CDR3 has 15 amino acids. Germline CDR1 reads GTSNPN; CDR2 reads SVGIG (reference sequence). J was trimmed by 4 bases and V by 0 bases; bases with no gene match: 2. CDR3 bases: TGTGCCTGGAGTGTTGGACAGGGGGCAAATCAGCCCCAGCATTTT. It translates to CAWSVGQGANQPQHF.

This chain connects TRBV11-1 to TRBJ2-7; D may be TRBD1 (6 bases). Trimming pared 5 bases from V and 4 bases from J, leaving 9 bases between. Germline V gene sequence: CDR1 SGHAT, CDR2 FQDESV (reference sequence). The CDR3 totals 12 residues. This chain's CDR3 is CASSRTDYEQYF. CDR3 in DNA: TGTGCCAGCAGCCGGACAGATTACGAGCAGTACTTC.

The V call is TRBV7-9, the J call TRBJ2-1; D is possibly TRBD2 (5 bases). Trimming left V 5 bases short and J 8 bases short, with 13 bases between. The CDR3 has 13 amino acids. Germline V gene lookup returns CDR1 SEHNR and CDR2 FQNEAQ (reference sequence). The CDR3, as DNA: TGTGCCAGCAGCACAATCACTAGTTATGAGCAGTTCTTC. The encoded protein is CASSTITSYEQFF.

As for this clone: Other DNA sequences of this sample code for an identical CDR3. The chain is built from TRBV30 and TRBJ2-7, with D perhaps TRBD2 (6 bases). The CDR3 sequence is 13 residues long. Germline loops: CDR1 GTSNPN, CDR2 SVGIG (reference sequence). V was cut by 0 bases and J by 1 base, with 7 bases left in between. The CDR3 DNA reads as TGTGCCTGGAGTGTTAGCGGTTCCTACGAGCAGTACTTC. Amino acids: CAWSVSGSYEQYF.

The chain links TRBV19 to TRBJ2-1; D gene uncertain. CDR3 length equals 17 residues. V was pared by 1 base and J by 0 bases, with 13 bases between. CDR1 and CDR2 (germline): LNHDA, SQIVND (reference sequence). The CDR3 protein is CASSIGKRLSSYNEQFF. Here the CDR3 DNA reads TGTGCCAGTAGTATAGGTAAGCGCCTTAGCTCCTACAATGAGCAGTTCTTC.

This clone was seen just once. The chain carries TRBV9 and TRBJ2-7; tentative D call: TRBD1 (6 bases). CDR3 length: 14 amino acids. Germline CDR1 and CDR2: SGDLS and YYNGEE. Between the trimmed V and J ends, which lost 0 bases and 3 bases, there was a span of 10 bases. DNA of the CDR3: TGTGCCAGCAGCGTAGAGGGCAGGGGCTACGAGCAGTACTTC. Its protein is CASSVEGRGYEQYF.

The CDR3 sequence: CASSLRTSKNYNEQFF. In DNA, the CDR3 is TGCGCCAGCAGCTTGCGGACTAGCAAGAACTACAATGAGCAGTTCTTC. This sequence joins TRBV5-1 and TRBJ2-1; 8 nucleotides align to TRBD2. The junction had 6 bases not matched to a gene; V was cut back by 1 base and J by 3 bases. This CDR3 comprises 16 residues. CDR1 and CDR2 (germline): SGHRS, YFSETQ.

This chain connects TRBV6-5 to TRBJ1-3, with unresolved D. The CDR3 contains 15 residues. V shed 10 bases and J shed 0 bases, with 16 bases lying between them. Germline values: CDR1 MNHEY, CDR2 SVGAGI. Here the CDR3 DNA reads TGTGCCATCCTCCCGCCACCCAGCTCTGGAAACACCATATATTTT. It encodes CAILPPPSSGNTIYF.

The chain couples TRBV7-2 to TRBJ2-5, with 8 bases aligning to TRBD1. The CDR3 consists of 15 residues. Germline V gives CDR1 SGHTA, CDR2 FQGNSA. V shed 1 base and J 4 bases; nucleotides not matched to a gene: 5. CDR3 loop: CASSLVWDRRETQYF. The CDR3 DNA reads TGTGCCAGCAGCTTAGTGTGGGACAGGCGAGAGACCCAGTACTTC.

The chain uses TRBV6-5 and TRBJ1-5; maybe TRBD1 (5 bases). Trimming shortened V by 2 bases and J by 4 bases, and 12 bases separated the two germline ends. CDR1 MNHEY and CDR2 SVGAGI come from the germline V gene. The CDR3 has 15 amino acids. The CDR3 region is CASSYGQAPNQPQHF. CDR3 nucleotide sequence: TGTGCCAGCAGTTACGGACAAGCCCCAAATCAGCCCCAGCATTTT.

The chain employs TRBV4-1 and TRBJ2-1; 12 nucleotides align to TRBD1. Germline assignment: CDR1 MGHRA and CDR2 YSYEKL. CDR3 length: 16 amino acids. V was pared by 0 bases and J by 7 bases, with 4 bases of the junction left unmatched. CDR3 in amino acids: CASSQDRGQGANEQFF. For the CDR3, the DNA is TGCGCCAGCAGCCAAGATAGGGGACAGGGGGCAAATGAGCAGTTCTTC.

The J gene is TRBJ2-1, the V gene TRBV7-2; TRBD1 matches 8 bases. The CDR3 covers 14 residues. Looked up from germline, CDR1 is SGHTA and CDR2 is FQGNSA. V shed 1 base, J shed 6 bases, and the junction held 2 bases outside the gene matches. CDR3 sequence reads: CASSLGRGLNEQFF. CDR3 nucleotides: TGTGCCAGCAGCTTAGGCAGGGGGCTCAATGAGCAGTTCTTC.

This chain links TRBV5-5 with TRBJ1-1; 8 positions match TRBD1. Germline CDR1 SGHKS, CDR2 YYEKEE (reference sequence). The CDR3 is 15 residues long. J gave up 5 bases and V 4 bases, and 10 bases lay outside the gene matches. CDR3 residues: CASSLRTGTRTEAFF. For the CDR3, the DNA is TGTGCCAGCAGCCTCAGGACAGGGACGAGGACTGAAGCTTTCTTT.